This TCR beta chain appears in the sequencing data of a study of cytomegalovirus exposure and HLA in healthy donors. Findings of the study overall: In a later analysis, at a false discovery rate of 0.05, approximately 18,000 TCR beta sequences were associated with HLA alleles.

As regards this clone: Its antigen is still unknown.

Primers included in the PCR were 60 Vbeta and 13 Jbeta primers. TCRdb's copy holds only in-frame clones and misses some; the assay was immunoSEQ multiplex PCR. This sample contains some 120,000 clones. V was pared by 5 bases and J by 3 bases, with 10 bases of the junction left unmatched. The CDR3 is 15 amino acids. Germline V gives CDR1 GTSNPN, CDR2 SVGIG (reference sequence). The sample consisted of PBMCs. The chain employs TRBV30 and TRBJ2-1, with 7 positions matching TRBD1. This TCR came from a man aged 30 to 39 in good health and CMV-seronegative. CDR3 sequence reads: CAWEPPRGYYNEQFF. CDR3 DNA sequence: TGTGCCTGGGAGCCCCCCAGGGGGTACTACAATGAGCAGTTCTTC.